These T cell receptor beta chains were read from a single sample in a study of OX40 agonist ivuxolimab in advanced cancers. Data came from immunoSEQ multiplex PCR; TCRdb stores just in-frame clones and leaves some out. The sample includes roughly 150,000 clones, roughly 92% of them seen just once. Specimen: CD4+ or CD8+ T cells sorted from blood, collected in a trial of the OX40 agonist ivuxolimab. Receptors originate from an adult with an advanced solid tumor such as melanoma, head and neck, liver or kidney cancer. The CDR3 runs from the conserved cysteine through the conserved F or W. D genes are given only for firm matches. The size field is filled for only some rows; it gives once, few, many or a size class.

TRBJ1-4 | TRBV2 | 15 | . | . | CASSELLGQGQKLFF | TGTGCCAGCAGTGAATTACTAGGCCAGGGCCAAAAACTGTTTTTT
TRBJ1-2 | TRBV4-3 | 15 | . | . | CASSQGAGVNYGYTF | TGCGCCAGCAGCCAAGGGGCCGGGGTAAACTATGGCTACACCTTC
TRBJ1-1 | TRBV6-5 | 15 | few | TRBD1 | CASIPTGTGNTEAFF | TGTGCCAGCATTCCGACCGGGACAGGGAACACTGAAGCTTTCTTT
TRBJ2-7 | TRBV4-1 | 15 | . | TRBD2 | CASSPSGGAAYEQYF | TGCGCCAGCAGCCCCAGCGGGGGGGCCGCCTACGAGCAGTACTTC
TRBJ1-1 | TRBV29-1 | 13 | once | . | CSVLSGGASEAFF | TGCAGCGTCTTGAGTGGCGGGGCATCTGAAGCTTTCTTT
TRBJ2-1 | TRBV7-2 | 15 | . | TRBD1 | CASSSRDREDNEQFF | TGTGCCAGCAGCTCCCGGGACAGAGAGGACAATGAGCAGTTCTTC
TRBJ1-5 | TRBV4-1 | 17 | . | . | CASSQHRVRGLNQPQHF | TGCGCCAGCAGCCAACACCGGGTTCGCGGACTGAATCAGCCCCAGCATTTT
TRBJ1-5 | TRBV28 | 14 | . | . | CASSRHSSNQPQHF | TGTGCCAGCAGCCGACATAGTAGCAATCAGCCCCAGCATTTT
TRBJ2-1 | TRBV6-5 | 16 | . | TRBD2 | CASSYRLAGGGNEQFF | TGTGCCAGCAGTTACAGGCTAGCGGGAGGGGGCAATGAGCAGTTCTTC
TRBJ2-2 | TRBV7-2 | 17 | . | TRBD1 | CASSPTTDRGRAGELFF | TGTGCCAGCAGCCCCACGACTGACAGGGGTAGGGCCGGGGAGCTGTTTTTT
TRBJ2-7 | TRBV18 | 13 | . | . | CASSRPGADEQYF | TGTGCCAGCTCACGACCGGGGGCGGATGAGCAGTACTTC
TRBJ2-5 | TRBV29-1 | 11 | . | . | CSITDPGTQYF | TGCAGTATCACCGACCCTGGGACCCAGTACTTC
TRBJ2-7 | TRBV7-2 | 14 | . | TRBD2 | CASSLLAGDYEQYF | TGTGCCAGCAGCTTGCTAGCGGGGGACTACGAGCAGTACTTC
TRBJ1-2 | TRBV28 | 15 | . | TRBD1 | CASSAGQEGVWGYTF | TGTGCCAGCAGCGCCGGACAGGAGGGCGTGTGGGGCTACACCTTC
TRBJ2-3 | TRBV19 | 14 | . | TRBD1 | CASRPTGGEDTQYF | TGTGCCAGTAGACCCACAGGGGGCGAAGATACGCAGTATTTT
TRBJ2-1 | TRBV7-6 | 16 | . | TRBD2 | CASSLAPLAVQNEQFF | TGTGCCAGCAGCTTAGCGCCTCTAGCGGTCCAGAATGAGCAGTTCTTC
TRBJ2-1 | TRBV5-1 | 14 | . | . | CASSLGAFANEQFF | TGCGCCAGCAGCTTGGGGGCCTTCGCGAATGAGCAGTTCTTC
TRBJ2-5 | TRBV2 | 13 | . | TRBD1 | CASIQGGRETQYF | TGTGCCAGCATCCAAGGGGGCCGAGAGACCCAGTACTTC
TRBJ1-2 | TRBV19 | 13 | . | . | CASSGNMGGGYTF | TGTGCCAGTAGTGGTAACATGGGTGGGGGCTACACCTTC
TRBJ1-4 | TRBV28 | 14 | . | TRBD1 | CASSAPGQVEKLFF | TGTGCCAGCAGCGCTCCGGGACAGGTCGAAAAACTGTTTTTT
TRBJ2-7 | TRBV18 | 14 | . | . | CASSPAGPRSEQYF | TGTGCCAGCTCACCCGCGGGGCCTCGGAGCGAGCAGTACTTC